Each of the 3 T cell receptor beta chains below was sequenced from the same sample in a study of cytomegalovirus exposure and HLA in healthy donors. The PCR ran on 60 Vbeta and 13 Jbeta primers. Clones were sequenced by immunoSEQ multiplex PCR, and TCRdb holds only the in-frame ones, with some missing. The table records over 90,000 clones, about four fifths of them present only once. The sequenced sample consisted of PBMCs. All receptors come from a woman aged 70 to 79 in good health and CMV-seropositive.

The rearrangement joins TRBV7-2 to TRBJ2-5; 8 bases line up with TRBD2. There are 14 residues in the CDR3. From germline, CDR1 is SGHTA and CDR2 FQGNSA. V lost 1 base to trimming and J lost 8 bases; unmatched junction nucleotides: 6. The CDR3 spells CASSLDGGGGTQYF. The CDR3 DNA reads as TGTGCCAGCAGCTTAGACGGGGGGGGCGGAACCCAGTACTTC.

The rearrangement joins TRBV2 to TRBJ1-2; 9 bases align to TRBD1. The CDR3 totals 18 residues. In germline, CDR1 is SNHLY, CDR2 FYNNEI. V lost 3 bases to trimming and J lost 0 bases; unmatched junction nucleotides: 11. This CDR3 is CASSDRMGQGRSNYGYTF. Here the CDR3 DNA reads TGTGCCAGCAGTGATAGGATGGGACAGGGACGATCTAACTATGGCTACACCTTC.

This chain links TRBV25-1 with TRBJ2-3; TRBD1 aligns across 8 bases. The CDR3 runs 13 residues. Germline CDR1 is MGHDK and CDR2 is SYGVNS. The junction had 3 bases not matched to a gene; V was cut back by 6 bases and J by 4 bases. Here the CDR3 DNA reads TGTGCCAGCAGACCGGACAGGGCAGATACGCAGTATTTT. Its protein is CASRPDRADTQYF.